This TCR beta chain is from a study of T cell repertoires in cytomegalovirus infection. As for the study in general: Matching HLA type and CMV infection were both indicated by public TCR beta signatures.

Germline V lookup: CDR1 MGHDK, CDR2 SYGVNS. The V and J ends lost 7 bases and 5 bases respectively, with 7 bases between them. This CDR3 is 11 amino acids long. TCRdb called the reads again in MiXCR, with one record for every CDR3 protein. The repertoire holds just over 450,000 distinct CDR3 sequences, with more than 40% as singletons. This clonotype was counted between two and nine times. Antigen specificity is unknown. The genes are TRBV25-1 and TRBJ2-3, with D uncertain. The receptor comes from a human donor in good health (CMV status not recorded). Some clones in this sample may be carry-over from other donors' samples. The source was cultured PBMCs, collected from culture after CMV antigen stimulation. CDR3 loop: CASTWGDTQYF. The CDR3 region has the DNA TGTGCCAGCACATGGGGAGATACGCAGTATTTT.